This note documents a single T cell receptor beta chain sequence. This specimen comes from a study of early T cells in non-severe SARS-CoV-2 infection. Germline V CDR1 and CDR2: SGHRS, YFSETQ. After removal of 0 bases from V and 7 bases from J, the junction contained 9 bases not matched to a gene. This CDR3 has 15 amino acids. Each single cDNA molecule received a unique molecular identifier. TCRdb independently ran MiXCR on the 5' RACE reads; one entry per CDR3 protein. This table has about 46,000 distinct CDR3 sequences, less than 9.5% appearing once. This material consisted of whole blood, taken at baseline. The sequence was obtained from an adult who was a healthcare worker with PCR-confirmed SARS-CoV-2 infection or an uninfected control (not recorded which). The V and J genes are TRBV5-1 and TRBJ1-2, with 7 bases that match TRBD1. CDR3 sequence reads: CASSLEGTEGGGYTF. The CDR3 DNA reads TGCGCCAGCAGCTTGGAAGGGACAGAAGGTGGTGGCTACACCTTC. Full variable domain (outside the CDR3, taken from reference TRBV5-1 and TRBJ1-2): KAGVTQTPRYLIKTRGQQVTLSCSPISGHRSVSWYQQTPGQGLQFLFEYFSETQRNKGNFPGRFSGRQFSNSRSEMNVSTLELGDSALYLCASSLEGTEGGGYTFGSGTRLTVV.